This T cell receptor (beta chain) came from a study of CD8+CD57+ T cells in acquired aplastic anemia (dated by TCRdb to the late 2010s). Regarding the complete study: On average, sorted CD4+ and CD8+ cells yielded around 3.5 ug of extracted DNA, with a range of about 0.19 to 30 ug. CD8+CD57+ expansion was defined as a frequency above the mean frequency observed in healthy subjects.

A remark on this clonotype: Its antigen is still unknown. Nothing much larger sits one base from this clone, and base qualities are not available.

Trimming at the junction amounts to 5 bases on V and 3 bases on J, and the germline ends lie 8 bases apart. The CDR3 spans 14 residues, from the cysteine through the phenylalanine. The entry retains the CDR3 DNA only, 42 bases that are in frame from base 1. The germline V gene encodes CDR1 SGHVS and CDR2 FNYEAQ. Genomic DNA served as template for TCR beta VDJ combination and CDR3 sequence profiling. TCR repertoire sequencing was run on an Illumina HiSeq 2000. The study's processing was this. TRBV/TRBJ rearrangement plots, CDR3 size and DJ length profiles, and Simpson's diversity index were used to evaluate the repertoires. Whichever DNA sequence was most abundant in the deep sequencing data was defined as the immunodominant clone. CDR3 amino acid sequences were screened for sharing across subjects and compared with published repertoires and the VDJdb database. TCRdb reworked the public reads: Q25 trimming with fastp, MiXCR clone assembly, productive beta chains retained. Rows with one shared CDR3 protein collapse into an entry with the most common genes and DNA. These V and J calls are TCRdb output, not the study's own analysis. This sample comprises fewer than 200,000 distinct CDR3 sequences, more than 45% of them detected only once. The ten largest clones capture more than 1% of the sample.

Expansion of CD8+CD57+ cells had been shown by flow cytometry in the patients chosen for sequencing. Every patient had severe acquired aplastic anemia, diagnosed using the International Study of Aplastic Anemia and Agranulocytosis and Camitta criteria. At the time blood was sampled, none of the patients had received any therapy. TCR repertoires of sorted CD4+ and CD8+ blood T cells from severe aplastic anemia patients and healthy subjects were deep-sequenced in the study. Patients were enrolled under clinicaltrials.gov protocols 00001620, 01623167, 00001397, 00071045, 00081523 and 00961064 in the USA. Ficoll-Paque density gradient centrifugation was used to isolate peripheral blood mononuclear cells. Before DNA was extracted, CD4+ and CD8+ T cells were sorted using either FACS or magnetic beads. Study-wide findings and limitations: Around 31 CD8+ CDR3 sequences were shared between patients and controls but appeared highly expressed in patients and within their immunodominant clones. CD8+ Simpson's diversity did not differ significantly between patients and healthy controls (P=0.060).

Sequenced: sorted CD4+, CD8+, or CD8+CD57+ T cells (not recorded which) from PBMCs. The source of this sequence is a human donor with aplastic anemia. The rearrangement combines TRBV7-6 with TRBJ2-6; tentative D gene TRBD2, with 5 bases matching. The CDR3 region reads CASSPDFGANVLTF. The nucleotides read TGTGCCAGCAGCCCGGACTTTGGGGCCAACGTCCTGACTTTC. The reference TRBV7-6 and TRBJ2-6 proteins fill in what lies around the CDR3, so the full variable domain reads GAGVSQSPRYKVTKRGQDVALRCDPISGHVSLYWYRQALGQGPEFLTYFNYEAQQDKSGLPNDRFSAERPEGSISTLTIQRTEQRDSAMYRCASSPDFGANVLTFGAGSRLTVL.